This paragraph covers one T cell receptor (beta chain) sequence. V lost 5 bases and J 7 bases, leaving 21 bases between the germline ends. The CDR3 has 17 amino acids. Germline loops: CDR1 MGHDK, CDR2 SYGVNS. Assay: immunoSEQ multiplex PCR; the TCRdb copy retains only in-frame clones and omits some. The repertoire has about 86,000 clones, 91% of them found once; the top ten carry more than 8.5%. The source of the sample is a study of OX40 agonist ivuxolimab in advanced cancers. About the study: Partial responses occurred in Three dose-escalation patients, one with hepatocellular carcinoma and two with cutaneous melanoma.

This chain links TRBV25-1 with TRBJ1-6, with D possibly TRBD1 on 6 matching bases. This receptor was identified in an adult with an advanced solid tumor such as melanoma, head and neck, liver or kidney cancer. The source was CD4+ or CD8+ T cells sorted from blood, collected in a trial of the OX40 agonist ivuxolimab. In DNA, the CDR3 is TGTGCCAGCAGTACTACTATTTCGTCGGGGGGCAATTCACCCCTCCACTTT. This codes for CASSTTISSGGNSPLHF.